Sequencing of this T cell receptor beta chain was carried out in a study of T cell repertoires in cytomegalovirus infection. Study details: Evidence of both CMV infection and a matching HLA type came from public TCR beta signatures. Study-level findings and limits: CMV carriers having the relevant HLA were flagged by cumulative public TCR beta family frequency. HLA-C-restricted CMV-specific TCR beta clonotypes were dominant in the ex vivo response.

Points on this clonotype: Its antigen is still unknown.

TCRdb re-derived calls from the reads in MiXCR, one entry per CDR3 protein. This sample carries around 450,000 distinct CDR3 sequences, roughly 30% of them seen once, and the ten largest clones take around 15%. The V end lost 0 bases, the J end lost 3 bases, and 9 bases lay between the germline ends. There are 14 residues in the CDR3. CDR1 and CDR2 from the germline V gene are LGHNA and YSLEER. The chain carries TRBV4-3 and TRBJ2-7, with D unclear. The sequence derives from a human donor in good health (CMV status not recorded). Some clones in this sample may be carry-over from other donors' samples. The sample consisted of PBMCs. CDR3 region: CASSQDRRNYEQYF. The CDR3 nucleotides are TGCGCCAGCAGCCAAGATCGGCGCAACTACGAGCAGTACTTC.